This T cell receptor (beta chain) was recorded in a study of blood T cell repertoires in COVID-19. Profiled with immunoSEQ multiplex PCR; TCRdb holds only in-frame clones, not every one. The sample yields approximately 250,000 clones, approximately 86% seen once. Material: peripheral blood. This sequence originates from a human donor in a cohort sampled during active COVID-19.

CDR3 protein: CASSRRATSAHSGANVLTF. CDR3 in DNA: TGTGCCAGCAGCCGACGAGCTACTAGCGCCCACTCTGGGGCCAACGTCCTGACTTTC. V is TRBV4-2 and J is TRBJ2-6; 7 nucleotides match TRBD2. CDR1 is LGHNA, CDR2 YNFKEQ, per germline. CDR3 length: 19 residues. V shed 4 bases and J 0 bases; nucleotides not matched to a gene: 12.